The clone carrying this T cell receptor beta chain occurred many times. Noted time point: sample taken at primary tumor resection. The study sequenced unsorted whole RNA from tumor, nontumor lung or frozen PBMC. The record originates from a study of spatial heterogeneity in lung cancer. Via MiXCR, TCRdb re-called the 5' RACE reads, giving one row per CDR3 protein. The sample holds some 25,000 distinct CDR3 sequences, around 13% seen once. The CDR3 extends over 14 amino acids. Germline CDR1 MNHEY, CDR2 SMNVEV (reference sequence). V shed 4 bases and J shed 7 bases, with 17 bases lying between them. The sample here was PBMCs, taken at surgery. The sequence came from a female donor with early-stage non-small cell lung cancer. The chain has TRBV27 and TRBJ2-7; D possibly corresponds to TRBD2 (5 bases). CDR3 bases: TGTGCCAGCAGTTCGGGGTCGGCCACCCGGGAGCAGTACTTC. It is translated as CASSSGSATREQYF.